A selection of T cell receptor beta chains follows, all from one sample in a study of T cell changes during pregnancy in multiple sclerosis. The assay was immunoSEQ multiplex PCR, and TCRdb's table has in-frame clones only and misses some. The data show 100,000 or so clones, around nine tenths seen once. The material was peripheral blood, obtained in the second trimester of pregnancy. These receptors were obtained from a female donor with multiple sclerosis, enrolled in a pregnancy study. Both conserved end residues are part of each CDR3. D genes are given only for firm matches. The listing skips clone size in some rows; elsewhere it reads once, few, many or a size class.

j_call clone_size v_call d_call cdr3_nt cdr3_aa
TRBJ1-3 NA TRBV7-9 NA TGTGCCATAAGGAGGGGTGATGGAAACACCATATATTTT CAIRRGDGNTIYF
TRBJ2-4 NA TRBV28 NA TGTGCCAGCAGTTCCGCGGGGAACATTCAGTACTTC CASSSAGNIQYF
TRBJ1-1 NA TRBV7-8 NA TGTGCCAGCAGCTTAGTGGGTCAGGGAACTGAAGCTTTCTTT CASSLVGQGTEAFF
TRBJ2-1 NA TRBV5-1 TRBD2 TGCGCCAGCAGCTTAATTAGCGGGGGGAATTACAATGAGCAGTTCTTC CASSLISGGNYNEQFF
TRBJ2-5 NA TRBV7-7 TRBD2 TGTGCCAGCAGCTTAGGAGCGGGGGGCAGAGAGACCCAGTACTTC CASSLGAGGRETQYF
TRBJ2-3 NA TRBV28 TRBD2 TGTGCCAGCAGTTTATCAGCGACTAGCGGGCTTACAGATACGCAGTATTTT CASSLSATSGLTDTQYF
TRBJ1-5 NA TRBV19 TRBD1 TGTGCCGCGGTCGGGACAGGGGTGAATCAGCCCCAGCATTTT CAAVGTGVNQPQHF
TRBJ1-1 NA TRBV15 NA TGTGCCACCAGCAGAGTTGGAGGGGACACTGAAGCTTTCTTT CATSRVGGDTEAFF
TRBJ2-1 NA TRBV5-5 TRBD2 TGTGCCAGCAGCTTGGTTAGCGGGAGGGTCAATGAGCAGTTCTTC CASSLVSGRVNEQFF
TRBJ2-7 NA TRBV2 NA TGTGCCAGCAGTGAAGGGACTCCGCCCATCTTTTGGGAGCAGTACTTC CASSEGTPPIFWEQYF
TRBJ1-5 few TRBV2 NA TGTGCCAGCAGTGAGGTCAGGGCAAGCAATCAGCCCCAGCATTTT CASSEVRASNQPQHF
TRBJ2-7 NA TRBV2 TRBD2 TGTGCCAGCAGTGAAAGGGCGGGAGCCACCTACGAGCAGTACTTC CASSERAGATYEQYF